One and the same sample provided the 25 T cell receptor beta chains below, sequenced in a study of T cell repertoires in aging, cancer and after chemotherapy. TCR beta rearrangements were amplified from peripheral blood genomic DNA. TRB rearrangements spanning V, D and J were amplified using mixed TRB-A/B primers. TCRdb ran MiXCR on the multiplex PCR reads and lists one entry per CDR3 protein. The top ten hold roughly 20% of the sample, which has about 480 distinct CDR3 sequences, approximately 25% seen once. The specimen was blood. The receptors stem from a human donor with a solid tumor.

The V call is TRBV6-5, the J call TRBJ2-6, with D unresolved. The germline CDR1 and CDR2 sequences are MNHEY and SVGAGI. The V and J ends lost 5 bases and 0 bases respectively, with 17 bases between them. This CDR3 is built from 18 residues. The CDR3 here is CASSTRGVSLSGANVLTF. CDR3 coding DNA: TGTGCCAGCAGTACCCGAGGCGTCAGCCTCTCTGGGGCCAACGTCCTGACTTTC.

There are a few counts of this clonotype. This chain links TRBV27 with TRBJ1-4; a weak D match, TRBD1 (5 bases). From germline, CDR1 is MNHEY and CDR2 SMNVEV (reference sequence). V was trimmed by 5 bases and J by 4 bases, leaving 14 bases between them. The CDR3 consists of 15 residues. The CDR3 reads CASSRDSPFNEKLFF. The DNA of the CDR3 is TGTGCCAGCAGTCGGGACTCACCCTTTAATGAAAAACTGTTTTTT.

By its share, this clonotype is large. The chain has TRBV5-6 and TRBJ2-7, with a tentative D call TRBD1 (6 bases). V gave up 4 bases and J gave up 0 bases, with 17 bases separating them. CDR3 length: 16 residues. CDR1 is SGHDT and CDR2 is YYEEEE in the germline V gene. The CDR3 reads CASSLGTTSFSYEQYF. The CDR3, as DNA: TGTGCCAGCAGCCTCGGGACAACATCTTTCTCCTACGAGCAGTACTTC. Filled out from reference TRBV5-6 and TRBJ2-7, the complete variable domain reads DAGVTQSPTHLIKTRGQQVTLRCSPKSGHDTVSWYQQALGQGPQFIFQYYEEEERQRGNFPDRFSGHQFPNYSSELNVNALLLGDSALYLCASSLGTTSFSYEQYFGPGTRLTVT.

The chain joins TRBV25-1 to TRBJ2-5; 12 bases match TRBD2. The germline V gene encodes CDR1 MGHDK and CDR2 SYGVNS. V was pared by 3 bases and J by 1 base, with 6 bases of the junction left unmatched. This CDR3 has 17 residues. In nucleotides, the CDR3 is TGTGCCAGCAGTGAGACTAGCGGGGGAAAACCCCAAGAGACCCAGTACTTC. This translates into CASSETSGGKPQETQYF.

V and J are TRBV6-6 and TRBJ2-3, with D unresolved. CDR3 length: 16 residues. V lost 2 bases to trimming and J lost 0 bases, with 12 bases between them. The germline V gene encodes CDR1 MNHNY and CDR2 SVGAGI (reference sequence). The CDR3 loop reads CASSYGVAASTDTQYF. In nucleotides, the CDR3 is TGTGCCAGCAGTTACGGGGTGGCTGCTAGCACAGATACGCAGTATTTT.

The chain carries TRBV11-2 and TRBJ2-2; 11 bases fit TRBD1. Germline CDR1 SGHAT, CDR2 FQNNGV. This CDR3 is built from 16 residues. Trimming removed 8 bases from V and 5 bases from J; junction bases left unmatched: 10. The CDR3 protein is CASARVGTGGTGELFF. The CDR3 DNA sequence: TGTGCCAGCGCGCGGGTAGGGACAGGGGGGACCGGGGAGCTGTTTTTT.

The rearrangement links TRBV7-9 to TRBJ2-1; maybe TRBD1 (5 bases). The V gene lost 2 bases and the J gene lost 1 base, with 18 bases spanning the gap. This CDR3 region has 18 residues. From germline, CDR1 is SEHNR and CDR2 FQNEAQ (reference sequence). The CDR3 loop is CASSLSLQATGSYNEQFF. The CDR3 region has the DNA TGTGCCAGCAGCTTATCATTACAGGCTACGGGTTCCTACAATGAGCAGTTCTTC.

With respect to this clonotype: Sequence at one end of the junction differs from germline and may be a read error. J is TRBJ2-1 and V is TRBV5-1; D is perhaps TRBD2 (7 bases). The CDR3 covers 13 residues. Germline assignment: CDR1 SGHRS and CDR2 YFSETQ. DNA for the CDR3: TGTGCCAGCAGCTTACTGCGGGGGCTGGAGCAGTTCTTC. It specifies CASSLLRGLEQFF.

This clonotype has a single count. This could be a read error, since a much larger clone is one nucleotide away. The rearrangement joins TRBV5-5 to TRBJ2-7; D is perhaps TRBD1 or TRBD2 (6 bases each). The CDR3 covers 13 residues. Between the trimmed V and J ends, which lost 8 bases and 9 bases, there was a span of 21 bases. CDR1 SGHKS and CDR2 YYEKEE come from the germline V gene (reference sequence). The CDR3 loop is CARSAVWGAVQYF. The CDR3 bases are TGTGCCAGGAGCGCTGTCTGGGGGGCTGTGCAGTACTTC.

DNA for the CDR3: TGTGCCAGCAGACAAGGGAGGGTATCACTACCTTACGAGCAGTACTTC. Translated: CASRQGRVSLPYEQYF. The chain is built from TRBV6-2 or TRBV6-3 and TRBJ2-7, with 7 bases lining up with TRBD2. CDR3 length equals 16 residues. V trimming: 6 bases; J trimming: 4 bases; junction bases outside the gene matches: 15. Germline-derived CDR1 and CDR2 are MNHEY and SVGEGT.

DNA for the CDR3: TGTGCCAGCAGGTCTAGCGGGGGGGCATACAATGAGCAGTTCTTC. Its translation: CASRSSGGAYNEQFF. The V gene is TRBV6-2 or TRBV6-3, the J gene TRBJ2-1; 12 nucleotides match TRBD2. The germline V gene has CDR1 MNHEY and CDR2 SVGEGT. CDR3 size: 15 residues. V was clipped by 6 bases and J by 4 bases; unmatched bases: 4.

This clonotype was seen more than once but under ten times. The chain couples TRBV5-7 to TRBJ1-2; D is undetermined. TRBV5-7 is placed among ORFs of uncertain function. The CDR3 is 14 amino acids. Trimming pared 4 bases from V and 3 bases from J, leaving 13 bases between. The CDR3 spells CASSPGTVDYGYTF. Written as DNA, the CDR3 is TGTGCCAGCAGCCCGGGTACAGTTGACTATGGCTACACCTTC.

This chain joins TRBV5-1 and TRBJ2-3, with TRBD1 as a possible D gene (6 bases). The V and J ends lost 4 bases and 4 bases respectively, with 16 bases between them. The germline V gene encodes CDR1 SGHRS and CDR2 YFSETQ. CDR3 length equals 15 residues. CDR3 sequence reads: CASSRQRGLADTQYF. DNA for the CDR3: TGCGCCAGCAGCCGTCAGAGGGGGTTGGCAGATACGCAGTATTTT.

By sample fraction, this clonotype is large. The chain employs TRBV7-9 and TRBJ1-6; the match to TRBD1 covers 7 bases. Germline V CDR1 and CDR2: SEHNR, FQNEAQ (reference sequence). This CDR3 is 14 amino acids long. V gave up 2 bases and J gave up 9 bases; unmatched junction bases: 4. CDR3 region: CASSLYSGGSPLHF. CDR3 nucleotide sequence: TGTGCCAGCAGCTTATACTCAGGGGGTTCACCCCTCCACTTT.

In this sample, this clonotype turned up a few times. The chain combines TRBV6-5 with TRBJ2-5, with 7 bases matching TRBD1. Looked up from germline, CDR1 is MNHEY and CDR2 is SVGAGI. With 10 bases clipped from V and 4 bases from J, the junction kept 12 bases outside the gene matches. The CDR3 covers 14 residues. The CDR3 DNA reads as TGTGCCACTTTCGACAGGGTCACCAGAGAGACCCAGTACTTC. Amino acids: CATFDRVTRETQYF.

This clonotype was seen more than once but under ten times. In DNA form, the CDR3 reads TGTGCCAGCAGTACGGGACAGAGCTCCTACGAGCAGTACTTC. Translating it yields CASSTGQSSYEQYF. The V call is TRBV7-6, the J call TRBJ2-7; 7 bases align to TRBD1. The CDR3 consists of 14 residues. The junction had 5 bases not matched to a gene; V was cut back by 6 bases and J by 0 bases. Germline V gives CDR1 SGHVS, CDR2 FNYEAQ.

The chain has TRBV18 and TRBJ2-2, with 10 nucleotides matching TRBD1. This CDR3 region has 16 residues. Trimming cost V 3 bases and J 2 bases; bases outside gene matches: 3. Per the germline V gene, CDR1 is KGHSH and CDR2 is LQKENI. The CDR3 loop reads CASSPPTGGNTGELFF. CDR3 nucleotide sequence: TGTGCCAGCTCACCGCCGACAGGGGGCAACACCGGGGAGCTGTTTTTT.

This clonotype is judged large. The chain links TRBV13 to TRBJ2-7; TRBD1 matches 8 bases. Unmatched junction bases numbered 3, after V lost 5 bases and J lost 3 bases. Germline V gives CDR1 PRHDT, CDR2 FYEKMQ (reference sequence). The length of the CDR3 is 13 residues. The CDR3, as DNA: TGTGCCAGCAGCCCCGGACAGGGCTACGAGCAGTACTTC. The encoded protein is CASSPGQGYEQYF.

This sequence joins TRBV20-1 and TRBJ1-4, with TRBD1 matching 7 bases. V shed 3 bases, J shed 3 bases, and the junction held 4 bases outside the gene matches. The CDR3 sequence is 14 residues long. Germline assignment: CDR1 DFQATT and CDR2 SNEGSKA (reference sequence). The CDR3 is CSASRDSSNEKLFF. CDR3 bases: TGCAGTGCTAGCCGGGACAGTTCTAATGAAAAACTGTTTTTT.

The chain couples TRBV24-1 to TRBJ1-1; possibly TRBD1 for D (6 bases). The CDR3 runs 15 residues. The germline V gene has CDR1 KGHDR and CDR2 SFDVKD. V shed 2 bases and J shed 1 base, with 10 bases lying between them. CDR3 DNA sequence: TGTGCCACCAGTGATTCAACGACAGGGAACACTGAAGCTTTCTTT. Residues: CATSDSTTGNTEAFF.

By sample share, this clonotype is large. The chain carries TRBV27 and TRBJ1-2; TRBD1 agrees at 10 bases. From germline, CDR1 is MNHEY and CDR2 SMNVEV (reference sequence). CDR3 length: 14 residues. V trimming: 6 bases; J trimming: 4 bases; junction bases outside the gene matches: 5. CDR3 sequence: CASRGGTGVYGYTF. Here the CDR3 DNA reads TGTGCCAGCAGGGGAGGGACAGGGGTCTATGGCTACACCTTC.

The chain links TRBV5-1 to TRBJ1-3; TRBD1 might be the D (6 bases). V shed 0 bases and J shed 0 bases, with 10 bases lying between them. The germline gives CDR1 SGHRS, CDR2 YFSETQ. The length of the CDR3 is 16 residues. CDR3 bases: TGCGCCAGCAGCTTGGAGGACAGACACTCTGGAAACACCATATATTTT. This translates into CASSLEDRHSGNTIYF. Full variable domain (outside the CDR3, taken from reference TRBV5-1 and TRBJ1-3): KAGVTQTPRYLIKTRGQQVTLSCSPISGHRSVSWYQQTPGQGLQFLFEYFSETQRNKGNFPGRFSGRQFSNSRSEMNVSTLELGDSALYLCASSLEDRHSGNTIYFGEGSWLTVV.

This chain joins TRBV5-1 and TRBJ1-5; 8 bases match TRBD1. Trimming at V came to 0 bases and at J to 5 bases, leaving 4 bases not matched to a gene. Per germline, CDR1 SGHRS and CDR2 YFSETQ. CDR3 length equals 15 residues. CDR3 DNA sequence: TGCGCCAGCAGCTTGGGCACAGGGGGTTATCAGCCCCAGCATTTT. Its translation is CASSLGTGGYQPQHF.

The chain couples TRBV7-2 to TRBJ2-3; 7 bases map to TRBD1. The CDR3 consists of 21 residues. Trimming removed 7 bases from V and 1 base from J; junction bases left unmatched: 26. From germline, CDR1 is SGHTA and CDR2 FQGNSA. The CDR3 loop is CASTPRGGLVGEKWRTDTQYF. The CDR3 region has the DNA TGTGCCAGCACCCCTAGAGGGGGCCTAGTGGGAGAAAAGTGGCGCACAGATACGCAGTATTTT.

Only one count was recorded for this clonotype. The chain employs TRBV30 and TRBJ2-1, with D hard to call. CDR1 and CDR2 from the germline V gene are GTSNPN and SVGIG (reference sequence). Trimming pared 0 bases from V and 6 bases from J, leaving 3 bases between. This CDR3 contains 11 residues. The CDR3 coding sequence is TGTGCCTGGAGTGTAGGCAATGAGCAGTTCTTC. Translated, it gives CAWSVGNEQFF.